This is a list of T cell receptor beta chains from one sample in a study of identical twins. TCRdb processed the 5' RACE reads anew with MiXCR; each CDR3 protein has one entry. The table has about 920,000 distinct CDR3 sequences, 9% to 15% seen once. This sample also appeared in a second study, on yellow fever vaccine responses in identical twins.

Sequenced input: PBMCs. The origin of the receptors is a woman aged 18-35 years in good health. CDR3s include the opening cysteine and the closing phenylalanine or tryptophan. The D gene is left open where the match is weak. Expanded clones are given a class, and other clones once, few, many or no size at all.

J	D	V	size	length	DNA	CDR3
TRBJ2-1	TRBD2	TRBV5-5	few	15	TGTGCCAGCAGCTTGCCGAGACTAGCCAACAATGAGCAGTTCTTC	CASSLPRLANNEQFF
TRBJ1-4	TRBD1	TRBV7-8	-	14	TGTGCCAGCAGCTCGAGACAGGGGAATGAAAAACTGTTTTTT	CASSSRQGNEKLFF
TRBJ2-1	TRBD2	TRBV7-9	-	17	TGTGCCAGCAGCTTAGACCGTAGGAGCGGGGGATACAATGAGCAGTTCTTC	CASSLDRRSGGYNEQFF
TRBJ2-5	TRBD1	TRBV6-1	-	14	TGTGCCAGCAGGCCGGCGGACAGGATAGAGACCCAGTACTTC	CASRPADRIETQYF
TRBJ2-1	TRBD2	TRBV20-1	few	14	TGCAGTGCTAGTACTAGCGGGATCTACAATGAGCAGTTCTTC	CSASTSGIYNEQFF
TRBJ2-4	TRBD1	TRBV5-1	many	16	TGCGCCAGCAGCTTGAGGACAGGGGGCGAGCAAAACATTCAGTACTTC	CASSLRTGGEQNIQYF
TRBJ2-7	TRBD2	TRBV25-1	-	13	TGTGCCAGCAGTCGACTAGCGGGATATGAGCAGTACTTC	CASSRLAGYEQYF
TRBJ2-5	TRBD1	TRBV5-1	few	14	TGCGCCAGCAGGGTCGGGACAGGTCAAGAGACCCAGTACTTC	CASRVGTGQETQYF
TRBJ1-1	-	TRBV6-1	-	14	TGTGCCAGCAGCCATCCGACAGAGAACACTGAAGCTTTCTTT	CASSHPTENTEAFF
TRBJ2-1	-	TRBV28	few	16	TGTGCCAGCAGTTTCCTATCGGCGTCGACACACAATGAGCAGTTCTTC	CASSFLSASTHNEQFF
TRBJ2-3	TRBD1	TRBV12-3/TRBV12-4	-	14	TGTGCCGGATCGACAGGGGGAAACGCAGATACGCAGTATTTT	CAGSTGGNADTQYF
TRBJ2-7	TRBD2	TRBV28	-	14	TGTGCCAGCAGTTTAAGGGGCGGGAGACGTGAGCAGTACTTC	CASSLRGGRREQYF
TRBJ1-1	-	TRBV20-1	many	11	TGCAGTGATGGGGGGGGCACTGAAGCTTTCTTT	CSDGGGTEAFF